This TCR beta chain was observed in a study of T cells in localized non-small cell lung cancer. Study results and limitations: Heterogeneity stays possible, as sequencing covered only one tumor region.

CDR3 length equals 13 residues. Germline V gene sequence: CDR1 GTSNPN, CDR2 SVGIG (reference sequence). The V end lost 2 bases, the J end lost 7 bases, and 11 bases lay between the germline ends. Generated by immunoSEQ multiplex PCR, the TCRdb table keeps only in-frame clones and is missing some. Among about 33,000 clones listed, 90% were seen once. Remarks on this clone: What it recognizes is unknown.

Sequencing was performed on peripheral blood, taken before any cancer treatment. This TCR derives from a man aged 35 to 70 with stage I lung adenocarcinoma. The V gene is TRBV30, the J gene TRBJ2-2; D ambiguous. The CDR3 sequence: CAWSLFGDGELFF. The DNA of the CDR3 is TGTGCCTGGAGTCTGTTTGGGGACGGGGAGCTGTTTTTT.